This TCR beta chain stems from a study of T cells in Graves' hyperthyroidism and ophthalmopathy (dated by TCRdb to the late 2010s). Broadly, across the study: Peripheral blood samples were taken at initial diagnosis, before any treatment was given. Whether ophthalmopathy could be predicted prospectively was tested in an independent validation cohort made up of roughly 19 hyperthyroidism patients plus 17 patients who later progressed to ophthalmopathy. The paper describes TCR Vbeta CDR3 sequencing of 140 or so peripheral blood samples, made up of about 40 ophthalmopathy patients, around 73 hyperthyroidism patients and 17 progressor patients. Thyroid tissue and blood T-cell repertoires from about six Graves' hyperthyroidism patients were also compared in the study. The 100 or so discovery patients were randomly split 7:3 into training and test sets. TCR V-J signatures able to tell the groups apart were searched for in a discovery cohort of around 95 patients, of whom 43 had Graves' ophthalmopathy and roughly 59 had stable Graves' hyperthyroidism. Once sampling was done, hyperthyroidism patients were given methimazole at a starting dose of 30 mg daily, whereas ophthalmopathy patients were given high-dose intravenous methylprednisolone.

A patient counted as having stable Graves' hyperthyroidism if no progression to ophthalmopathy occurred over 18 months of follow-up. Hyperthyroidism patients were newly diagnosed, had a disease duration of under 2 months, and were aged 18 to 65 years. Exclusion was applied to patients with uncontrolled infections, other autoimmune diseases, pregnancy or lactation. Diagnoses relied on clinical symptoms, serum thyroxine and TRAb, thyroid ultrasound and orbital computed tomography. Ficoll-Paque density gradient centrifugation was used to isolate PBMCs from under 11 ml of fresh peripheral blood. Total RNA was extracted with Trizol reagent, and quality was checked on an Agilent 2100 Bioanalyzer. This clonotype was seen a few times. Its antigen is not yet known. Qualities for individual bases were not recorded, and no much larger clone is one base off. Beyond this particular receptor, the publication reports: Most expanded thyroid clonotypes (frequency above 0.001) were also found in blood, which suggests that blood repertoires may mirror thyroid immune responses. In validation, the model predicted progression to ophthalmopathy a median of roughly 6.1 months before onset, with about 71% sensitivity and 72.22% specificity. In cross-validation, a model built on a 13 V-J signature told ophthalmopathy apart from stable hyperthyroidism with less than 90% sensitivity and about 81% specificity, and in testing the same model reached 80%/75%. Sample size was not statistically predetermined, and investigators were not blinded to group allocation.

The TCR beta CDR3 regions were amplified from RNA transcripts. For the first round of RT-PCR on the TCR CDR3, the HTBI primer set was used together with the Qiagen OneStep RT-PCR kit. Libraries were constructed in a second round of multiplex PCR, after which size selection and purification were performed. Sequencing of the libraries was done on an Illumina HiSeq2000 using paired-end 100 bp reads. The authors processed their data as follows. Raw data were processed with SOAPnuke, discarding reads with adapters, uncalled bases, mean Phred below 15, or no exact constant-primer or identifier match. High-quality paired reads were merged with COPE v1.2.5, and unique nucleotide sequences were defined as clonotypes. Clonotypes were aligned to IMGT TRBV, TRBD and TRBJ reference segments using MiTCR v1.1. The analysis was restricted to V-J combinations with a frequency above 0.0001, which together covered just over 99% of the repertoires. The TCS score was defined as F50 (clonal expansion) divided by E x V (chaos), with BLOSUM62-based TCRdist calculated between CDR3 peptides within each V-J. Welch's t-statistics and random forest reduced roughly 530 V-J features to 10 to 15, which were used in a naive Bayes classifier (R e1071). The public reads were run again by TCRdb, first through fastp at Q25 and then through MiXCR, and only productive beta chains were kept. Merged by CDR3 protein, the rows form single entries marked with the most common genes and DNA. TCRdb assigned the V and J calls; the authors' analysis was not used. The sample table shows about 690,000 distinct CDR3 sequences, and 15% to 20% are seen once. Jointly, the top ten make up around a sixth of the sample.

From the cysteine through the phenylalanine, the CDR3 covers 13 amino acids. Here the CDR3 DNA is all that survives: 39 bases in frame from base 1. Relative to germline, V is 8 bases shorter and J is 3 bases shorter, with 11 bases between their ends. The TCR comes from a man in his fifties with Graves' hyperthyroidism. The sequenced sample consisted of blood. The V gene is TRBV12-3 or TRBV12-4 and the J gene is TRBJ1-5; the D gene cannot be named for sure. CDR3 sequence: CASDRGANQPQHF. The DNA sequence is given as TGTGCCAGCGATCGAGGAGCCAATCAGCCCCAGCATTTT.